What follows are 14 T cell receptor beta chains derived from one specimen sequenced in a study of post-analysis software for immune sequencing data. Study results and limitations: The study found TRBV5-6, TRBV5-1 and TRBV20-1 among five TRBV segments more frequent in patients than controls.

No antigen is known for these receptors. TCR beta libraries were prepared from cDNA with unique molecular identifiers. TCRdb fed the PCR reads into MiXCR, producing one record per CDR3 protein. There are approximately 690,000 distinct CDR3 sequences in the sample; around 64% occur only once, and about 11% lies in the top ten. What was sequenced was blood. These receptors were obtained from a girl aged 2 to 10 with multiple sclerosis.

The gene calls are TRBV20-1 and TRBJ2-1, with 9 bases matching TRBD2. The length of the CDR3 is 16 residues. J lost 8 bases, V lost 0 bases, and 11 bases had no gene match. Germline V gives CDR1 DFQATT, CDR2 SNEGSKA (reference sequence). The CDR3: CSARDRRGGAVDEQFF. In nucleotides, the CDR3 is TGCAGTGCTAGAGATCGACGCGGGGGGGCCGTCGATGAGCAGTTCTTC.

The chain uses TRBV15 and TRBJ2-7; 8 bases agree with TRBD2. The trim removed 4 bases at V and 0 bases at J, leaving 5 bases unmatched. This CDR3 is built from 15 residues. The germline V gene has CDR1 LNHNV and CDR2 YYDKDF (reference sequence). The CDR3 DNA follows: TGTGCCACCAGCATAAGACTAGCGACCTCCTACGAGCAGTACTTC. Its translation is CATSIRLATSYEQYF.

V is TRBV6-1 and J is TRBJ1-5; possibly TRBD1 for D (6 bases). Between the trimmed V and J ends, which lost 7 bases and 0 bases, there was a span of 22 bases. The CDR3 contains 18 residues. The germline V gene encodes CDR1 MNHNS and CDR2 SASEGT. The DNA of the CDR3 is TGTGCCAGCATGAGAGGGGGTTCGGGCCGATTTAGCAATCAGCCCCAGCATTTT. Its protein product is CASMRGGSGRFSNQPQHF.

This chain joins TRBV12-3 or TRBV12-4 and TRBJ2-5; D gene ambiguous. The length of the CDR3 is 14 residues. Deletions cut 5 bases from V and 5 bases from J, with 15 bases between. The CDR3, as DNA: TGTGCCAGCAGTCGGCACCCCACCGGGGAGACCCAGTACTTC. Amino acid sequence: CASSRHPTGETQYF.

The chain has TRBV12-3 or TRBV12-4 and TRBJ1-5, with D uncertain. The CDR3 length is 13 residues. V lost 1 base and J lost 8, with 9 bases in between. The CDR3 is CASSLGGREPQHF. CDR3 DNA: TGTGCCAGCAGTTTAGGCGGCCGGGAGCCCCAGCATTTT.

This CDR3 is CASSLTLGANDYNEQFF. DNA for the CDR3: TGTGCCAGCTCACTTACCCTTGGGGCCAACGACTACAATGAGCAGTTCTTC. The V call is TRBV18, the J call TRBJ2-1; TRBD1 might be the D (5 bases). Between the trimmed V and J ends, which lost 4 bases and 3 bases, there was a span of 19 bases. The CDR3 sequence is 17 residues long. CDR1 and CDR2 (germline): KGHSH, LQKENI.

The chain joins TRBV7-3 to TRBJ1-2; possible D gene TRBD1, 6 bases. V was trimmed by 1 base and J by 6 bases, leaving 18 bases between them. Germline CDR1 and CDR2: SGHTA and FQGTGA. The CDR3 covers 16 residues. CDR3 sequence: CASSLIGWSGVDGYTF. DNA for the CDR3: TGTGCCAGCAGCTTAATCGGGTGGTCAGGGGTGGATGGCTACACCTTC.

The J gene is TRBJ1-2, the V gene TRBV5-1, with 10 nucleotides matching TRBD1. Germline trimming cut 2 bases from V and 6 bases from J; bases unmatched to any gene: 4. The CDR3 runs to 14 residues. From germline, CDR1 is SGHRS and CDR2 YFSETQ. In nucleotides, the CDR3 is TGCGCCAGCAGCTTCGGACAGGGGGAGAATGGCTACACCTTC. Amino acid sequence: CASSFGQGENGYTF.

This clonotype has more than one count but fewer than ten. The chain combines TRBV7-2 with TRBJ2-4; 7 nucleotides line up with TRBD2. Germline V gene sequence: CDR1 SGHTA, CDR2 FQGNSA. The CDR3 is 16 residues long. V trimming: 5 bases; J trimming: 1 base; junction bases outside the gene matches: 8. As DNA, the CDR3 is TGTGCCAGCAGCCCCTCGACTAGCCGGGCCAAAAACATTCAGTACTTC. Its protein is CASSPSTSRAKNIQYF. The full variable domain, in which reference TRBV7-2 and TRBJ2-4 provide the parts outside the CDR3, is GAGVSQSPSNKVTEKGKDVELRCDPISGHTALYWYRQSLGQGLEFLIYFQGNSAPDKSGLPSDRFSAERTGGSVSTLTIQRTQQEDSAVYLCASSPSTSRAKNIQYFGAGTRLSVL.

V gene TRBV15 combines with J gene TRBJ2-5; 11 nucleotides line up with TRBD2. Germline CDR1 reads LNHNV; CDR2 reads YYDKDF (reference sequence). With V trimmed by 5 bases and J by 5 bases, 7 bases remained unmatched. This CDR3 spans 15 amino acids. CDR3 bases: TGTGCCACCAGCGGGGGACTAGCGGTAGAGGAGACCCAGTACTTC. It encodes CATSGGLAVEETQYF.

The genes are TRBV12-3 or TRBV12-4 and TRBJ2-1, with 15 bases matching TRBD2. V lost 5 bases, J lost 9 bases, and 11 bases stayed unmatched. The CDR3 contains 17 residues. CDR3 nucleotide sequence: TGTGCCAGCAGTAGGACTAGCGGGGGGGCAATCTCGAGTGAGCAGTTCTTC. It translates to CASSRTSGGAISSEQFF.

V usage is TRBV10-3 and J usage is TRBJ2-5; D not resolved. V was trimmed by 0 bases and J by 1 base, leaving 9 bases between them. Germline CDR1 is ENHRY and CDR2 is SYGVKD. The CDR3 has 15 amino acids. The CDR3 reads CAISESRGAQETQYF. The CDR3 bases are TGTGCCATCAGTGAGTCTCGCGGAGCCCAAGAGACCCAGTACTTC.

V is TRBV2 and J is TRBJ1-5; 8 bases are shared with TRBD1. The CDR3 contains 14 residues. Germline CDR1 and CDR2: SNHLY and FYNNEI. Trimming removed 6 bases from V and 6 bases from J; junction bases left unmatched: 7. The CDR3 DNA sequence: TGTGCCAGCAGGCTCGACAGGGGAGGTCAGCCCCAGCATTTT. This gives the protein CASRLDRGGQPQHF. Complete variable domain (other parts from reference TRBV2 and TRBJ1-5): EPEVTQTPSHQVTQMGQEVILRCVPISNHLYFYWYRQILGQKVEFLVSFYNNEISEKSEIFDDQFSVERPDGSNFTLKIRSTKLEDSAMYFCASRLDRGGQPQHFGDGTRLSIL.

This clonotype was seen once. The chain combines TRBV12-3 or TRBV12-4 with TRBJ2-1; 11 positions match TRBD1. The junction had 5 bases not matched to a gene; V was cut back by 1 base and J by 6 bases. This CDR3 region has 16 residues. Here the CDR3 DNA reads TGTGCCAGCAGTTTAGTGGGACAGGGGGGAAGCAATGAGCAGTTCTTC. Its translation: CASSLVGQGGSNEQFF.